The 21 T cell receptor beta chains listed next were all sequenced from one sample in a study of blood T cell repertoires in COVID-19. TCRdb keeps only in-frame clones here, not all; method: immunoSEQ multiplex PCR. The sample records roughly 270,000 clones, 65% to 90% being singletons. Sample: peripheral blood. The receptors were gathered from a man in his fifties or sixties with active or convalescent COVID-19.

V is TRBV4-1 and J is TRBJ2-5; 11 bases are shared with TRBD2. The CDR3 runs to 15 residues. The germline V gene encodes CDR1 MGHRA and CDR2 YSYEKL. Trimming removed 4 bases from V and 5 bases from J; junction bases left unmatched: 6. CDR3 sequence reads: CASSPLAGGRETQYF. CDR3 in DNA: TGCGCCAGCAGCCCCCTAGCGGGAGGCAGGGAGACCCAGTACTTC.

This chain connects TRBV24-1 to TRBJ2-3; maybe TRBD2 (6 bases). This CDR3 spans 15 amino acids. The V end lost 4 bases, the J end lost 5 bases, and 15 bases lay between the germline ends. Germline CDR1 and CDR2: KGHDR and SFDVKD. The CDR3 DNA reads TGTGCCACCAGTGAACCTTACCCCGGGGGAGATACGCAGTATTTT. This gives the protein CATSEPYPGGDTQYF.

The V and J genes are TRBV4-2 and TRBJ2-2; 7 nucleotides line up with TRBD2. The CDR3 runs to 15 residues. Per the germline V gene, CDR1 is LGHNA and CDR2 is YNFKEQ. The V segment lost 5 bases and the J segment 4 bases; nucleotides outside the gene matches: 7. The CDR3, as DNA: TGTGCCAGCAGCAAGGAAGGCGGGGGCACCGGGGAGCTGTTTTTT. Protein sequence: CASSKEGGGTGELFF.

The gene calls are TRBV30 and TRBJ1-1; maybe TRBD1 (6 bases). In germline, CDR1 is GTSNPN, CDR2 SVGIG (reference sequence). The CDR3 is 13 residues long. In nucleotides, the CDR3 is TGTGCGAAAAGCGGGGGGGCGAACACTGAAGCTTTCTTT. Translating gives CAKSGGANTEAFF.

The rearrangement uses TRBV10-1 and TRBJ2-7; weak D call: TRBD2 (6 bases). V was cut by 4 bases and J by 3 bases, with 10 bases left in between. The CDR3 contains 13 residues. The V gene's germline CDR1 is WNHNN and CDR2 SYGVQD (reference sequence). CDR3 protein: CASSAGVGYEQYF. CDR3 in DNA: TGCGCCAGCAGTGCGGGGGTAGGCTACGAGCAGTACTTC.

The chain's CDR3 is CASSYGGASRRTEQYF. The CDR3 DNA reads as TGTGCCAGCAGTTACGGTGGGGCCAGTCGTAGGACCGAGCAGTACTTC. The genes are TRBV6-2 or TRBV6-3 and TRBJ2-7; D possibly corresponds to TRBD1 (5 bases). This CDR3 contains 16 residues. Germline V CDR1 and CDR2: MNHEY, SVGEGT. The V gene lost 2 bases and the J gene lost 6 bases, with 20 bases spanning the gap.

This chain joins TRBV5-3 and TRBJ1-2; D remains unclear. TRBV5-3 is identified as an open reading frame with a role that is uncertain. The CDR3 extends over 14 amino acids. V dropped 2 bases and J dropped 5 bases, with 13 bases sitting between them. In DNA form, the CDR3 reads TGTGCCAGAAGCTTTGGGTTAGAGACTTATGGCTACACCTTC. This translates into CARSFGLETYGYTF.

The chain carries TRBV3-1 (or the pseudogene TRBV3-2) and TRBJ1-5, with D perhaps TRBD1 (5 bases). From germline, CDR1 is LGHDT and CDR2 YNNKEL (reference sequence). Trimming took 2 bases from V and 3 from J, leaving 8 bases between them. The CDR3 totals 14 residues. DNA for the CDR3: TGTGCCAGCAGCCAACGACAGTTCAATCAGCCCCAGCATTTT. Its translation is CASSQRQFNQPQHF.

The V and J genes are TRBV5-6 and TRBJ1-4; D uncertain. Germline V CDR1 and CDR2: SGHDT, YYEEEE. With 6 bases removed from V and 4 bases from J, the gap between germline ends came to 10 bases. The CDR3 totals 13 residues. The DNA of the CDR3 is TGTGCCAGCACCTTTCGGGGTAATGAAAAACTGTTTTTT. Encoded protein: CASTFRGNEKLFF.

The chain joins TRBV2 to TRBJ2-7; possible D gene TRBD2, 6 bases. Trimming cost V 5 bases and J 2 bases, with 16 bases left between them. This CDR3 is 15 amino acids long. Germline CDR1 reads SNHLY; CDR2 reads FYNNEI. The CDR3 here is CASSQMLATTYEQYF. For the CDR3, the DNA is TGTGCCAGCAGTCAAATGCTAGCGACAACCTACGAGCAGTACTTC.

V usage is TRBV19 and J usage is TRBJ1-1; 10 positions agree with TRBD1. J lost 11 bases, V lost 5 bases, and 5 bases had no gene match. Per the germline V gene, CDR1 is LNHDA and CDR2 is SQIVND (reference sequence). CDR3 length: 12 residues. The CDR3 DNA is TGTGCCAGTAGTCGACAGGGGGCGATGGCTTTCTTT. Translating gives CASSRQGAMAFF.

The rearrangement uses TRBV27 and TRBJ1-2, with 8 bases aligning to TRBD1. The CDR3 totals 14 residues. Germline V gene lookup returns CDR1 MNHEY and CDR2 SMNVEV (reference sequence). The J segment lost 8 bases and the V segment lost 5 bases, leaving 10 bases of the junction unmatched. Written as DNA, the CDR3 is TGTGCCAGCAGTCCGCAGGGGACAGGAGGCGGCTACACCTTC. Protein product: CASSPQGTGGGYTF.

The chain has TRBV7-3 and TRBJ2-4; D may be TRBD1 (5 bases). Between the trimmed V and J ends, which lost 5 bases and 7 bases, there was a span of 18 bases. The CDR3 is 15 residues long. Germline loops: CDR1 SGHTA, CDR2 FQGTGA. The CDR3 loop reads CASSLGQGSGNIQYF. In nucleotides, the CDR3 is TGTGCCAGCAGCCTGGGCCAGGGATCTGGGAACATTCAGTACTTC.

This clone was seen only once. The chain carries TRBV28 and TRBJ2-1; maybe TRBD2 (5 bases). The CDR3 is 17 residues long. From germline, CDR1 is MDHEN and CDR2 SYDVKM. Deletions cut 2 bases from V and 0 bases from J, with 14 bases between. In nucleotides, the CDR3 is TGTGCCAGCAGTTTAGATACTCAGCGGAGCTCCTACAATGAGCAGTTCTTC. This encodes CASSLDTQRSSYNEQFF. Drawing the rest from reference TRBV28 and TRBJ2-1, the complete variable domain is DVKVTQSSRYLVKRTGEKVFLECVQDMDHENMFWYRQDPGLGLRLIYFSYDVKMKEKGDIPEGYSVSREKKERFSLILESASTNQTSMYLCASSLDTQRSSYNEQFFGPGTRLTVL.

The rearrangement links TRBV30 to TRBJ1-1, with unresolved D. V was clipped by 4 bases and J by 3 bases, with 15 bases between them. CDR1 GTSNPN and CDR2 SVGIG come from the germline V gene (reference sequence). This CDR3 spans 14 amino acids. CDR3 amino acids: CAWNRGGTYTEAFF. The CDR3 region has the DNA TGTGCCTGGAATAGAGGAGGTACGTACACTGAAGCTTTCTTT.

V and J are TRBV25-1 and TRBJ2-1, with D possibly matching TRBD1 (5 bases). Germline V lookup: CDR1 MGHDK, CDR2 SYGVNS. The CDR3 totals 13 residues. V dropped 4 bases and J dropped 3 bases, with 7 bases sitting between them. This CDR3 reads CASSGGSYNEQFF. CDR3 bases: TGTGCCAGCAGTGGGGGCAGCTACAATGAGCAGTTCTTC.

The chain employs TRBV10-2 and TRBJ2-1, with 12 positions matching TRBD2. V dropped 8 bases and J dropped 7; count of bases not matched to a gene: 6. Germline-derived CDR1 and CDR2 are WSHSY and SAAADI. CDR3 length equals 14 residues. CDR3 loop: CASYLAGGGNEQFF. The CDR3 DNA reads as TGCGCCAGCTACCTAGCGGGAGGGGGTAATGAGCAGTTCTTC.

The chain combines TRBV5-4 with TRBJ2-5; 8 nucleotides match TRBD1. V lost 4 bases and J lost 1; bases outside the gene matches: 12. There are 17 residues in the CDR3. Per the germline V gene, CDR1 is SGHNT and CDR2 is YYREEE (reference sequence). In DNA form, the CDR3 reads TGTGCCAGCAGCCAAAGTGGACAGGGATTGGGCCAAGAGACCCAGTACTTC. Its translation is CASSQSGQGLGQETQYF.

The chain links TRBV7-3 to TRBJ1-1; D not certain. The V end lost 5 bases, the J end lost 4 bases, and 11 bases lay between the germline ends. CDR3 length: 13 residues. The germline V gene has CDR1 SGHTA and CDR2 FQGTGA. The CDR3, as DNA: TGTGCCAGCAGCCCGAGTCTACTCACTGAAGCTTTCTTT. This codes for CASSPSLLTEAFF.

The gene calls are TRBV12-3 or TRBV12-4 and TRBJ1-5; a weak D match, TRBD1 (5 bases). The CDR3 length is 13 residues. Trimming removed 6 bases at V and 3 bases at J, with 9 bases between. CDR3 protein: CASSDSYNQPQHF. DNA for the CDR3: TGTGCCAGCAGCGACAGTTACAATCAGCCCCAGCATTTT.

This clone was detected only a few times. This rearrangement joins TRBV29-1 to TRBJ1-1; 8 positions match TRBD1. Germline CDR1 SQVTM, CDR2 ANQGSEA. This CDR3 region has 14 residues. After removal of 4 bases from V and 11 bases from J, the junction contained 15 bases not matched to a gene. This CDR3 is CSVVLGQGKYRAFF. In DNA form, the CDR3 reads TGCAGCGTTGTTCTCGGACAGGGCAAGTATCGGGCTTTCTTT.